Described below is a single T cell receptor (beta chain) sequence and its context. What it recognizes is unknown. This sample is part of a study of shared clonotypes between healthy human individuals. Study-level background: A couple of women and a few men aged 18 to 49 served as donors. CD4 naive and CD4 memory each took three plates per donor, while CD8 naive took two and CD8 memory one.

Under the authors' procedure: For the immunoSEQ data, sequences were junction-only without quality scores, so filtering differed. Using immunoSEQ multiplex PCR, the repertoire was profiled, and TCRdb retains in-frame clones only, with some absent. V, J and clone size are taken as reported in that table, and D and trimming were inferred from the DNA itself. This sample has 2 million to 2.5 million clones, with roughly 90% found just once. The length of the CDR3 is 15 residues. Germline V gene sequence: CDR1 MNHEY, CDR2 SVGAGI. Trimming took off 6 bases at V and 2 bases at J, with 17 bases between the two ends. Study-level points and caveats: For naive CD4 cells, roughly 4.8% of clonotypes were shared across four donors.

The J gene is TRBJ2-7, the V gene TRBV6-5; D may correspond to TRBD1 or TRBD2 (5 bases each). The sequence derives from a man aged 18 to 30 in good health. Some clones in this sample may be carry-over from other donors' samples. The specimen was naive CD4+ T cells from PBMCs. Stated subset: CD45RA+ positively selected. The CDR3 here is CASSPVAGRAYEQYF. CDR3 nucleotide sequence: TGTGCCAGCAGCCCCGTGGCAGGGAGAGCCTACGAGCAGTACTTC.